This T cell receptor beta chain was retrieved from a study of cytotoxic CD8 clonotypes in ibrutinib-treated CLL. Overall study: The study included 11 relapsed/refractory and around 16 treatment-naive patients; approximately 17 had IGHV unmutated disease. Patients attained about 25 partial and 2 complete responses; at median approximately 68 months, 14 remained remitted while 12 progressed. Overall study results and limits: Whereas clonality rose at ibrutinib response, it declined toward baseline at progression.

V gave up 3 bases and J gave up 7 bases, with 13 bases separating them. Germline V gives CDR1 MDHEN, CDR2 SYDVKM. The CDR3 extends over 14 amino acids. This clone has a handful of counts. The target antigen is unknown. Profiled with immunoSEQ multiplex PCR; TCRdb holds only in-frame clones, not every one. This sample carries some 200,000 clones, 75% to 80% of them seen once, and the ten largest clones take more than 9.5%. The source of this sequence is a human donor with chronic lymphocytic leukemia. The J gene is TRBJ1-5, the V gene TRBV28; D not certain. Here the sequenced sample was PBMCs, taken after 12 months of ibrutinib treatment. In nucleotides, the CDR3 is TGTGCCAGCAGTTTGGACCTCACGGGGCAGCCCCAGCATTTT. It is translated as CASSLDLTGQPQHF.